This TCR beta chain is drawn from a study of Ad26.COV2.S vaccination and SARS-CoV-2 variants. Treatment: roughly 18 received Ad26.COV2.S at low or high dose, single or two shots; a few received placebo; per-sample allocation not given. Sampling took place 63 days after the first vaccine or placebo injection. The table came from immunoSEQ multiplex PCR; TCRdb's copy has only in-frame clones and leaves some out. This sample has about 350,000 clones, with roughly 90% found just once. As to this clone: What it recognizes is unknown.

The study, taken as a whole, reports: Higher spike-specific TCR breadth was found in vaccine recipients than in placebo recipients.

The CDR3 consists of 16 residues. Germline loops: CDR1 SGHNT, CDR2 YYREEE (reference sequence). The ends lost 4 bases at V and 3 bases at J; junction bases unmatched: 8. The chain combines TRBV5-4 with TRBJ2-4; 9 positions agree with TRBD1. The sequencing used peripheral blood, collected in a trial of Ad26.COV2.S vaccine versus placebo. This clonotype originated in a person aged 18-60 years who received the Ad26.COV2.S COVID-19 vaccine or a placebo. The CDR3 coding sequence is TGTGCCAGCAGCCTGGACAGGGGATATGGCAAAAACATTCAGTACTTC. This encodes CASSLDRGYGKNIQYF.